A single sample is the source of the 32 T cell receptor beta chains below, sequenced in a study of CD8 T cells in ankylosing spondylitis. TCRdb independently ran MiXCR on the 5' RACE reads; one entry per CDR3 protein. The sample records about 200,000 distinct CDR3 sequences, about 13% being singletons. Sequencing used blood, either unsorted or a sorted T cell fraction (not recorded which). The receptors derive from a male donor with ankylosing spondylitis or in good health (not recorded which).

This clonotype was seen only a few times. Here the CDR3 reads CASSQQDGGEQFF. The CDR3 DNA reads as TGTGCCAGCAGCCAACAAGATGGTGGTGAGCAGTTCTTC. The V call is TRBV4-2, the J call TRBJ2-1; D is ambiguous. The CDR3 has 13 residues. Trimming left V 2 bases short and J 9 bases short, with 11 bases between. Per the germline V gene, CDR1 is LGHNA and CDR2 is YNFKEQ.

This clonotype has just a few counts. V and J are TRBV6-5 and TRBJ1-2, with 9 bases aligning to TRBD1. Unmatched junction bases numbered 3, after V lost 4 bases and J lost 3 bases. CDR3 size: 14 residues. Germline CDR1 is MNHEY and CDR2 is SVGAGI. The CDR3, as DNA: TGTGCCAGCAGTTCGACAGGGGGAGACTATGGCTACACCTTC. This encodes CASSSTGGDYGYTF.

The chain carries TRBV30 and TRBJ1-5; D is uncertain. Trimming removed 3 bases from V and 3 bases from J, with 15 bases in between. The germline V gene encodes CDR1 GTSNPN and CDR2 SVGIG (reference sequence). The CDR3 is made up of 15 amino acids. CDR3 DNA sequence: TGTGCCTGGAGCCTGCCGGAGGGCCCCAATCAGCCCCAGCATTTT. This encodes CAWSLPEGPNQPQHF.

The V gene is TRBV6-1, the J gene TRBJ2-3, with unresolved D. Per germline, CDR1 MNHNS and CDR2 SASEGT. This CDR3 is 15 amino acids long. The V end lost 2 bases, the J end lost 4 bases, and 13 bases lay between the germline ends. In nucleotides, the CDR3 is TGTGCCAGCAGTGAAATGGGTTTCCCCCCAGATACGCAGTATTTT. This translates into CASSEMGFPPDTQYF.

There are a few counts of this clonotype. The V call is TRBV6-5, the J call TRBJ1-2; perhaps TRBD1 as D (6 bases). Germline loops: CDR1 MNHEY, CDR2 SVGAGI. V was clipped by 0 bases and J by 6 bases, with 8 bases between them. The CDR3 runs to 13 residues. The CDR3 is CASSYSQGNGYTF. The CDR3 DNA follows: TGTGCCAGCAGTTACTCGCAGGGGAATGGCTACACCTTC.

This clonotype has a handful of counts. The chain links TRBV4-1 to TRBJ2-7; D is perhaps TRBD1 (6 bases). With 0 bases removed from V and 2 bases from J, the gap between germline ends came to 11 bases. Germline CDR1 is MGHRA and CDR2 is YSYEKL. The CDR3 covers 15 residues. CDR3 residues: CASSQDHRVPYEQYF. CDR3 sequence (DNA): TGCGCCAGCAGCCAAGATCACAGGGTCCCCTACGAGCAGTACTTC.

This clonotype appeared a few times. V and J are TRBV4-1 and TRBJ2-7; 12 bases are shared with TRBD2. Germline V gene sequence: CDR1 MGHRA, CDR2 YSYEKL. The J segment lost 1 base and the V segment lost 0 bases, leaving 4 bases of the junction unmatched. The length of the CDR3 is 17 residues. CDR3 nucleotides: TGCGCCAGCAGCCAAGAGACTAGCGGGAGTCGATCCTACGAGCAGTACTTC. The encoded protein is CASSQETSGSRSYEQYF.

This clonotype was counted only a few times. This chain connects TRBV3-1 to TRBJ1-5, with D uncertain. Deletions cut 1 base from V and 6 bases from J, with 16 bases between. Germline V CDR1 and CDR2: LGHDT, YNNKEL (reference sequence). The CDR3 is 16 residues long. CDR3 amino acids: CASSQGRRERSQPQHF. DNA of the CDR3: TGTGCCAGCAGCCAAGGAAGAAGGGAGAGGAGTCAGCCCCAGCATTTT.

This chain connects TRBV6-1 to TRBJ2-5; TRBD1 might be the D (6 bases). Trimming took 5 bases from V and 3 from J, leaving 13 bases between them. Germline CDR1 reads MNHNS; CDR2 reads SASEGT. There are 14 residues in the CDR3. CDR3 bases: TGTGCCAGCAGTCTTCCGGACAGCAAAGAGACCCAGTACTTC. It encodes CASSLPDSKETQYF.

Only a few counts were recorded for this clonotype. The genes are TRBV12-3 or TRBV12-4 and TRBJ1-2; perhaps TRBD1 as D (6 bases). The CDR3 spans 14 residues. Trimming took off 5 bases at V and 3 bases at J, with 13 bases between the two ends. The CDR3 region is CASSQGGTDYGYTF. The CDR3 region has the DNA TGTGCCAGCAGTCAAGGGGGGACGGACTATGGCTACACCTTC.

This rearrangement joins TRBV4-1 to TRBJ2-5, with D uncertain. In germline, CDR1 is MGHRA, CDR2 YSYEKL. This CDR3 has 14 residues. V was shortened by 3 bases and J by 1 base, with 9 bases between the two germline ends. The CDR3 nucleotides read TGCGCCAGCAGCCATCAAGGGTCCCAAGAGACCCAGTACTTC. Amino acids: CASSHQGSQETQYF.

This clonotype was seen a handful of times. The rearrangement links TRBV7-9 to TRBJ2-7, with 7 positions matching TRBD1. V lost 8 bases, J lost 3 bases, and 10 bases stayed unmatched. There are 14 residues in the CDR3. The germline V gene encodes CDR1 SEHNR and CDR2 FQNEAQ (reference sequence). In DNA form, the CDR3 reads TGTGCCAGCTCCCCAAAGGGGGCCATCTACGAGCAGTACTTC. This sequence encodes CASSPKGAIYEQYF.

This rearrangement joins TRBV6-1 to TRBJ2-1, with 9 bases matching TRBD2. Germline CDR1 and CDR2: MNHNS and SASEGT. J gave up 8 bases and V 6 bases, and 14 bases lay outside the gene matches. CDR3 size: 16 residues. The CDR3 DNA is TGTGCCAGCAGACGTGGGCGCGGGAGGGTGTTCTATGAGCAGTTCTTC. Its protein is CASRRGRGRVFYEQFF.

In its sample, this clonotype was seen many times. The chain combines TRBV27 with TRBJ1-1; D unclear. Trimming removed 2 bases from V and 8 bases from J, with 18 bases in between. The germline V gene encodes CDR1 MNHEY and CDR2 SMNVEV (reference sequence). This CDR3 has 15 residues. The CDR3, as DNA: TGTGCCAGCAGTTTAACGGTCAGTGAGGAGATCGAAGCTTTCTTT. The encoded protein is CASSLTVSEEIEAFF.

The chain recombines TRBV5-6 with TRBJ2-5, with TRBD1 matching over 8 bases. V lost 3 bases to trimming and J lost 4 bases; unmatched junction nucleotides: 17. The CDR3 extends over 18 amino acids. Germline-derived CDR1 and CDR2 are SGHDT and YYEEEE. The CDR3, as DNA: TGTGCCAGCAGCTCCGATTCTATTACCGACAGGGGACGAGAGACCCAGTACTTC. It is translated as CASSSDSITDRGRETQYF.

This clonotype was seen a handful of times. This chain joins TRBV6-1 and TRBJ2-7, with unresolved D. The V end was cut by 8 bases, the J end by 1 base, with 15 bases between. Germline lookup yields CDR1 MNHNS and CDR2 SASEGT. This CDR3 has 14 amino acids. The CDR3 region has the DNA TGTGCCAGCGGGGTGGCGGTATCTTCCTACGAGCAGTACTTC. Its translation: CASGVAVSSYEQYF.

This clonotype has just one count. The chain joins TRBV20-1 to TRBJ2-7; the D gene is possibly TRBD1 (5 bases). Between the trimmed V and J ends, which lost 6 bases and 7 bases, there was a span of 13 bases. This CDR3 has 11 residues. Germline V gene data show CDR1 as DFQATT and CDR2 as SNEGSKA (reference sequence). This chain's CDR3 is CSARTAGEQYF. In DNA, the CDR3 is TGCAGTGCGCGAACGGCAGGGGAGCAGTACTTC.

The gene calls are TRBV6-1 and TRBJ1-1; D gene uncertain. Germline V gene lookup returns CDR1 MNHNS and CDR2 SASEGT. With 6 bases removed from V and 1 base from J, the gap between germline ends came to 9 bases. CDR3 size: 13 residues. The CDR3 DNA sequence: TGTGCCAGCAGATTGGGCGGGAACACTGAAGCTTTCTTT. Translation: CASRLGGNTEAFF.

V is TRBV6-5 and J is TRBJ2-7, with D tentatively TRBD2 (6 bases). The ends were cut back, 3 bases at V and 5 bases at J, with 14 bases in the middle. CDR1 MNHEY and CDR2 SVGAGI come from the germline V gene. The CDR3 is made up of 14 amino acids. The DNA for the CDR3 is TGTGCCAGCAGTTATCTCCTCGGGGGTAACGAGCAGTACTTC. Translating it yields CASSYLLGGNEQYF.

In nucleotides, the CDR3 is TGTGCCAGCAGCTGGGGTAGTGGAAATGGCTACACCTTC. Encoded protein: CASSWGSGNGYTF. This chain uses TRBV7-9 with TRBJ1-2; D is ambiguous. Looked up from germline, CDR1 is SEHNR and CDR2 is FQNEAQ (reference sequence). V was clipped by 4 bases and J by 6 bases, with 12 bases between them. CDR3 length: 13 residues.

This chain connects TRBV4-1 to TRBJ2-3; 11 bases agree with TRBD2. Losses at the gene ends were 5 bases for V and 0 bases for J; bases not matched to a gene: 1. This CDR3 region has 15 residues. CDR1 and CDR2 from the germline V gene are MGHRA and YSYEKL. CDR3 in amino acids: CASSSSGRSTDTQYF. As DNA, the CDR3 is TGCGCCAGCAGCTCTAGCGGGAGGAGCACAGATACGCAGTATTTT.

This clonotype has more than one count but fewer than ten. CDR3 nucleotides: TGCGCCAGCAGCCAAGGTCGTGCAGTTGATGCTTTCTTT. Translated: CASSQGRAVDAFF. V gene TRBV4-1 combines with J gene TRBJ1-1; D unclear. This CDR3 contains 13 residues. The V end lost 1 base, the J end lost 11 bases, and 14 bases lay between the germline ends. CDR1 and CDR2 (germline): MGHRA, YSYEKL.

The chain recombines TRBV7-7 with TRBJ2-5; D may be TRBD2 (6 bases). In germline, CDR1 is SSHAT, CDR2 FNYEAQ (reference sequence). This CDR3 has 14 residues. V was cut by 4 bases and J by 3 bases, with 12 bases left in between. The CDR3, as DNA: TGTGCCAGCAGCTCCGGGAGCCCTAAAGAGACCCAGTACTTC. Encoded protein: CASSSGSPKETQYF.

The chain links TRBV7-6 to TRBJ2-7; D ambiguous. The germline CDR1 and CDR2 sequences are SGHVS and FNYEAQ. Trimming shortened V by 1 base and J by 7 bases, and 14 bases separated the two germline ends. The length of the CDR3 is 14 residues. The CDR3 loop is CASSLEWGGQEQYF. The CDR3 DNA follows: TGTGCCAGCAGCTTAGAGTGGGGTGGGCAGGAGCAGTACTTC. Supplemented by reference TRBV7-6 and TRBJ2-7, the full variable domain reads GAGVSQSPRYKVTKRGQDVALRCDPISGHVSLYWYRQALGQGPEFLTYFNYEAQQDKSGLPNDRFSAERPEGSISTLTIQRTEQRDSAMYRCASSLEWGGQEQYFGPGTRLTVT.

This clonotype has just a few counts. V usage is TRBV29-1 and J usage is TRBJ2-7; D is tentatively TRBD1 or TRBD2 (5 bases each). CDR3 length equals 12 residues. The V end lost 6 bases, the J end lost 9 bases, and 18 bases lay between the germline ends. Per germline, CDR1 SQVTM and CDR2 ANQGSEA. The CDR3 coding sequence is TGCAGCGTCGGAGATCAGAGGGGCGGGCAGTACTTC. Protein product: CSVGDQRGGQYF.

This clonotype was observed a handful of times. The gene calls are TRBV20-1 and TRBJ2-1; unclear D gene. The CDR3 extends over 14 amino acids. Trimming shortened V by 3 bases and J by 5 bases, and 14 bases separated the two germline ends. CDR1 is DFQATT, CDR2 SNEGSKA, per germline (reference sequence). CDR3 DNA: TGCAGTGCTAGGGCCCAGGACCACAACAATGAGCAGTTCTTC. This codes for CSARAQDHNNEQFF.

This chain uses TRBV10-2 with TRBJ2-2; 10 positions match TRBD1. Trimming cost V 3 bases and J 4 bases; bases outside gene matches: 5. CDR3 length equals 16 residues. Germline values: CDR1 WSHSY, CDR2 SAAADI. The DNA of the CDR3 is TGCGCCAGCAGTGACCCGGGACAGGGGTCCACCGGGGAGCTGTTTTTT. Its translation is CASSDPGQGSTGELFF.

In this sample, this clonotype turned up a few times. The chain employs TRBV7-9 and TRBJ2-1, with TRBD2 as a possible D gene (6 bases). Deletions cut 5 bases from V and 5 bases from J, with 19 bases between. This CDR3 is built from 16 residues. CDR1 SEHNR and CDR2 FQNEAQ come from the germline V gene (reference sequence). CDR3 nucleotides: TGTGCCAGCAGCCCTAACCCCGGGACTGGAAACAATGAGCAGTTCTTC. Translated, it gives CASSPNPGTGNNEQFF.

This clonotype was observed a handful of times. The chain carries TRBV12-3 or TRBV12-4 and TRBJ2-1; D gene unclear. V was pared by 3 bases and J by 1 base, with 7 bases between. This CDR3 is 14 amino acids long. The CDR3 DNA reads as TGTGCCAGCAGTTTTGCCGTATCCTACAATGAGCAGTTCTTC. Translating gives CASSFAVSYNEQFF.

The chain is built from TRBV2 and TRBJ2-7; the match to TRBD1 covers 9 bases. V dropped 7 bases and J dropped 2; count of bases not matched to a gene: 9. The CDR3 consists of 15 residues. Germline CDR1 reads SNHLY; CDR2 reads FYNNEI. In nucleotides, the CDR3 is TGTGCCAGCACTTCCCCGGACAGGGGACCCTACGAGCAGTACTTC. Translated, it gives CASTSPDRGPYEQYF.

This clonotype was picked up many times. This sequence joins TRBV29-1 and TRBJ1-1; D call uncertain. Per the germline V gene, CDR1 is SQVTM and CDR2 is ANQGSEA. The CDR3 is made up of 12 amino acids. The V gene lost 6 bases and the J gene lost 3 bases, with 11 bases spanning the gap. The CDR3 sequence: CSVAGDDTEAFF. CDR3 nucleotides: TGCAGCGTCGCGGGAGACGACACTGAAGCTTTCTTT.

This clonotype has a handful of counts. The V call is TRBV3-1, the J call TRBJ2-7, with 11 positions matching TRBD2. This CDR3 comprises 15 residues. Per germline, CDR1 LGHDT and CDR2 YNNKEL (reference sequence). V lost 4 bases to trimming and J lost 3 bases; unmatched junction nucleotides: 5. CDR3 nucleotides: TGTGCCAGCAGCCCGTTGACTAGCGGGAACTACGAGCAGTACTTC. This translates into CASSPLTSGNYEQYF.